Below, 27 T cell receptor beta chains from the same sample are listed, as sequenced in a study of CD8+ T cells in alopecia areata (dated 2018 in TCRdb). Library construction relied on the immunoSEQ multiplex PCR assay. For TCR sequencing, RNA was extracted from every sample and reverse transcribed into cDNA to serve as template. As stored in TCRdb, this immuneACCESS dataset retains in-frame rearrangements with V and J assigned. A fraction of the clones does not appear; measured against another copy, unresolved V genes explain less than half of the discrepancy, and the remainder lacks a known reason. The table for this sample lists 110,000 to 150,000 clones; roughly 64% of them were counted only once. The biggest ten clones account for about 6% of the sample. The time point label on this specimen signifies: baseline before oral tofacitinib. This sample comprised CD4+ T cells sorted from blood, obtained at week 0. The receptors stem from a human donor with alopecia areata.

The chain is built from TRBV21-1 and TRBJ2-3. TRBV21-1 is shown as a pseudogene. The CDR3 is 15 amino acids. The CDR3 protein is CASSKAGRSTDTQYF. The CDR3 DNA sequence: TGTGCCAGCAGCAAAGCGGGACGGAGCACAGATACGCAGTATTTT.

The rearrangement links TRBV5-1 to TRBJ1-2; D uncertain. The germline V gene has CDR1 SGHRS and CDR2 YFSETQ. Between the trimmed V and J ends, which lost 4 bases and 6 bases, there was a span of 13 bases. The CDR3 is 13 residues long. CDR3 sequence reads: CASSVGGSNGYTF. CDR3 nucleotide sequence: TGCGCCAGCAGCGTGGGAGGAAGTAATGGCTACACCTTC.

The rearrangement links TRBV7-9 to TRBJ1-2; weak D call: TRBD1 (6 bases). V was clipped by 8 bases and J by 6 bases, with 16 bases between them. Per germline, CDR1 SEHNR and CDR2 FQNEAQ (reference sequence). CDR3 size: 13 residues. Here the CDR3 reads CASPLGQGDGYTF. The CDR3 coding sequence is TGTGCCAGCCCCTTGGGACAAGGGGATGGCTACACCTTC.

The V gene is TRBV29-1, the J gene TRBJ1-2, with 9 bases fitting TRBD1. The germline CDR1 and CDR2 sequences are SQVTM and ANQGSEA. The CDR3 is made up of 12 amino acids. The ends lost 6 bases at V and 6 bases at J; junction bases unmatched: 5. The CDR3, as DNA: TGCAGCGTAGACCGGGACAGGGATGGCTACACCTTC. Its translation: CSVDRDRDGYTF.

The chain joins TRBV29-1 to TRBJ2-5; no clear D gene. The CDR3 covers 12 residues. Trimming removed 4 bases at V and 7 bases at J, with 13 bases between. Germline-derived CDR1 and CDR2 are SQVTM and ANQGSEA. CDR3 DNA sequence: TGCAGCGTTGGACCCACGAAGGGGACCCAGTACTTC. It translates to CSVGPTKGTQYF.

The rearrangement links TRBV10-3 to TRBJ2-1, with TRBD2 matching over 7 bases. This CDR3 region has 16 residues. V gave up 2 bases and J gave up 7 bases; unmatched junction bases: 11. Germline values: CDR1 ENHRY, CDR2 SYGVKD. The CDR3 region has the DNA TGTGCCATCAGTGAGCGGGCGGGGGATGTGAAAAATGAGCAGTTCTTC. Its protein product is CAISERAGDVKNEQFF.

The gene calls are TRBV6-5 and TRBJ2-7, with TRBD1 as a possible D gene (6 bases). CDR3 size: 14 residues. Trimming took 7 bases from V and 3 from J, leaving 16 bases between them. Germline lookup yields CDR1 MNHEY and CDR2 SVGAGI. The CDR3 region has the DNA TGTGCCAGCACGCGCTTCGGACAGAGCTACGAGCAGTACTTC. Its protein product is CASTRFGQSYEQYF.

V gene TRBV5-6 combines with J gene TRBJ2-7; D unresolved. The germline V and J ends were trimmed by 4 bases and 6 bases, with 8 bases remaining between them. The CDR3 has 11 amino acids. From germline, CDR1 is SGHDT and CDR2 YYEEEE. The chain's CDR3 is CASSHPGEQYF. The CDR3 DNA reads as TGTGCCAGCAGCCACCCCGGCGAGCAGTACTTC. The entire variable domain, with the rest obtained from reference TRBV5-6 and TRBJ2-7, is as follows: DAGVTQSPTHLIKTRGQQVTLRCSPKSGHDTVSWYQQALGQGPQFIFQYYEEEERQRGNFPDRFSGHQFPNYSSELNVNALLLGDSALYLCASSHPGEQYFGPGTRLTVT.

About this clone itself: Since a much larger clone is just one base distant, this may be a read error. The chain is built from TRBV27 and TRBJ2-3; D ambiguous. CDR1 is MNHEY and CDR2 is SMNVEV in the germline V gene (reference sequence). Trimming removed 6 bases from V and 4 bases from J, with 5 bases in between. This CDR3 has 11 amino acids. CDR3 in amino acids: CASSAADTQYF. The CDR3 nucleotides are TGTGCCAGCAGCGCAGCAGATACGCAGTATTTT.

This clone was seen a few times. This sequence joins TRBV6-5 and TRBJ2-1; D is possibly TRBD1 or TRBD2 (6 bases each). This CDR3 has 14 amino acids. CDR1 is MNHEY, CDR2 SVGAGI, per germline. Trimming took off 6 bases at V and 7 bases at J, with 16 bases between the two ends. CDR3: CASRSGGSINEQFF. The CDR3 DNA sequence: TGTGCCAGCAGGTCCGGGGGCAGTATAAATGAGCAGTTCTTC.

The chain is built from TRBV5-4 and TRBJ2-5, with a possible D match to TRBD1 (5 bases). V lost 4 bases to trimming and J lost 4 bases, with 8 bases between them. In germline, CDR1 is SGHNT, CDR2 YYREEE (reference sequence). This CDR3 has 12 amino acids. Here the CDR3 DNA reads TGTGCCAGCAGCCAGGGTACAGAGACCCAGTACTTC. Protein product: CASSQGTETQYF. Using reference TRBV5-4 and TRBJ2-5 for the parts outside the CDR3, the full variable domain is ETGVTQSPTHLIKTRGQQVTLRCSSQSGHNTVSWYQQALGQGPQFIFQYYREEENGRGNFPPRFSGLQFPNYSSELNVNALELDDSALYLCASSQGTETQYFGPGTRLLVL.

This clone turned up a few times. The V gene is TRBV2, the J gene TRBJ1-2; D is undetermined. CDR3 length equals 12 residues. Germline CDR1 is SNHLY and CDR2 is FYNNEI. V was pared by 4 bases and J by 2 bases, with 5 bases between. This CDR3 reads CASSAGNYGYTF. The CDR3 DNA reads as TGTGCCAGCAGTGCCGGCAACTATGGCTACACCTTC.

The CDR3 DNA follows: TGCGCCAGCAGCCAGCATGGACAGGCCCCGCGTGGCTACACCTTC. Translated, it gives CASSQHGQAPRGYTF. The J gene is TRBJ1-2, the V gene TRBV4-3, with TRBD1 matching 7 bases. Germline assignment: CDR1 LGHNA and CDR2 YSLEER. The CDR3 spans 15 residues. V shed 3 bases and J 7 bases; nucleotides not matched to a gene: 11.

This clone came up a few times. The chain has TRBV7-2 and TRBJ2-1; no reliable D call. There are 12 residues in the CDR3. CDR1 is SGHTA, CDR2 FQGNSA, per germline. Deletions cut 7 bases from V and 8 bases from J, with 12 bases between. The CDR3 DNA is TGTGCCAGCACCCGAAGGCGGTATGAGCAGTTCTTC. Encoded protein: CASTRRRYEQFF.

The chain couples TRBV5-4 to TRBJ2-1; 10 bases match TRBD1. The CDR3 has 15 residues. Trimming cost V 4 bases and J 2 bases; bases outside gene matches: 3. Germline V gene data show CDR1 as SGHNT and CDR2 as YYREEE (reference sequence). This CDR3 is CASSRDRGPYNEQFF. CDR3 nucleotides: TGTGCCAGCAGCCGGGACAGGGGACCCTACAATGAGCAGTTCTTC.

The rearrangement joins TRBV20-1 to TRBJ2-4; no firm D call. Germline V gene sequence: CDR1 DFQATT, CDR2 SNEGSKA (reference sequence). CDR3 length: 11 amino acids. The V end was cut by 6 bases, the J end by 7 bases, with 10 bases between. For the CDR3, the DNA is TGCAGTGCCCACCATGGGAACATTCAGTACTTC. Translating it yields CSAHHGNIQYF.

The CDR3, as DNA: TGTGCCAGCAGCCCCCGGAGGACAGATACGCAGTATTTT. This gives the protein CASSPRRTDTQYF. V gene TRBV11-1 combines with J gene TRBJ2-3, with a possible D match to TRBD2 (5 bases). Trimming took off 5 bases at V and 3 bases at J, with 9 bases between the two ends. The CDR3 totals 13 residues. From germline, CDR1 is SGHAT and CDR2 FQDESV (reference sequence). Full variable domain (remainder filled in from reference TRBV11-1 and TRBJ2-3): EAEVAQSPRYKITEKSQAVAFWCDPISGHATLYWYRQILGQGPELLVQFQDESVVDDSQLPKDRFSAERLKGVDSTLKIQPAELGDSAMYLCASSPRRTDTQYFGPGTRLTVL.

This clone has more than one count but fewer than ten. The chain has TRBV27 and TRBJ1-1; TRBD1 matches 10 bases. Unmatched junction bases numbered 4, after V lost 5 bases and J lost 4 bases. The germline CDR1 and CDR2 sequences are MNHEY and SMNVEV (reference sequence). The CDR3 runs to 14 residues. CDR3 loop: CASSRQGAGTEAFF. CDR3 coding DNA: TGTGCCAGCAGTAGACAGGGGGCGGGCACTGAAGCTTTCTTT.

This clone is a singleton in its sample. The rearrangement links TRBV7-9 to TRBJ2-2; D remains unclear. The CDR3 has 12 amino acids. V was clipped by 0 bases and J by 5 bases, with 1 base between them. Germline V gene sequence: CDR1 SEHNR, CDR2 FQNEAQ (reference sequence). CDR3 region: CASSLATGELFF. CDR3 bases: TGTGCCAGCAGCTTAGCTACCGGGGAGCTGTTTTTT.

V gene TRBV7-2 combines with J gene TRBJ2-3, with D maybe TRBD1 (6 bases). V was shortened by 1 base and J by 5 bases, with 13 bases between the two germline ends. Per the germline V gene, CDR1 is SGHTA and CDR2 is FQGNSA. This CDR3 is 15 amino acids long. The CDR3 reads CASSLGWGLGDTQYF. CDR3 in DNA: TGTGCCAGCAGCTTAGGTTGGGGGCTGGGAGATACGCAGTATTTT.

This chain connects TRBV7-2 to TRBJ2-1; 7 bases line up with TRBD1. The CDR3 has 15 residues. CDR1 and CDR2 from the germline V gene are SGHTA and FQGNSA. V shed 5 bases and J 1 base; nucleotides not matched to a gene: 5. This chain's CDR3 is CASSPGGASYNEQFF. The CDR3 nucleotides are TGTGCCAGCAGCCCAGGGGGAGCATCCTACAATGAGCAGTTCTTC.

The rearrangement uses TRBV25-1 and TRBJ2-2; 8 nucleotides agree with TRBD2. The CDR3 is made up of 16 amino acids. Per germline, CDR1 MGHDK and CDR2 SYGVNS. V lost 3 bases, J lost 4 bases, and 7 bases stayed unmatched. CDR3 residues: CASSDVSTSGTGELFF. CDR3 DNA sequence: TGTGCCAGCAGTGATGTTTCCACTAGCGGCACCGGGGAGCTGTTTTTT.

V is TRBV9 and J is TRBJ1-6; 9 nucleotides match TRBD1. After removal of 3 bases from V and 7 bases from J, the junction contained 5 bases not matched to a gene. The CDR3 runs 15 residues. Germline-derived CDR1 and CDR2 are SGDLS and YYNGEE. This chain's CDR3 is CASSAGTGMNSPLHF. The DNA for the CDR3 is TGTGCCAGCAGCGCCGGGACAGGGATGAATTCACCCCTCCACTTT.

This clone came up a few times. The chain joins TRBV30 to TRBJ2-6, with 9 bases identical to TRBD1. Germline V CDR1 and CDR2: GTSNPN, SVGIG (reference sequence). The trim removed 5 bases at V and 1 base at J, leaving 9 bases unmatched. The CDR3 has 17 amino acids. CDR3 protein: CAWFRDRAQSGANVLTF. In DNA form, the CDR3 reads TGTGCCTGGTTCCGGGACAGGGCGCAATCTGGGGCCAACGTCCTGACTTTC.

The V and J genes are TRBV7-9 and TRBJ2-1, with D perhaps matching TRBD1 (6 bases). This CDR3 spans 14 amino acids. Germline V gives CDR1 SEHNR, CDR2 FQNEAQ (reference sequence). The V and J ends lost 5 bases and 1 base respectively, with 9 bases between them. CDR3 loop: CASSLGQSYNEQFF. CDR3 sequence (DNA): TGTGCCAGCAGCCTAGGACAGTCCTACAATGAGCAGTTCTTC.

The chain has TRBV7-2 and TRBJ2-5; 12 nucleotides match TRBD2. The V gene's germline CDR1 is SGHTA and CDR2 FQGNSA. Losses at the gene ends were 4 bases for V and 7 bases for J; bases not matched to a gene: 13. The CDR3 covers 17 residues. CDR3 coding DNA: TGTGCCAGCAGCTCACACCTCCTAGCGGGGGGGACTCGGACCCAGTACTTC. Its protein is CASSSHLLAGGTRTQYF.

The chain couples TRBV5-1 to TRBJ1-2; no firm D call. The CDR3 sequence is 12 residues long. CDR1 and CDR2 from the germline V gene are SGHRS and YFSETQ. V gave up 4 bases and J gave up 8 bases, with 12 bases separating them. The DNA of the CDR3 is TGCGCCAGCAGCACGGACGTCAGGGGCTACACCTTC. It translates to CASSTDVRGYTF. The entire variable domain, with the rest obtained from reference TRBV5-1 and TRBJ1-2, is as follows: KAGVTQTPRYLIKTRGQQVTLSCSPISGHRSVSWYQQTPGQGLQFLFEYFSETQRNKGNFPGRFSGRQFSNSRSEMNVSTLELGDSALYLCASSTDVRGYTFGSGTRLTVV.